The 7 T cell receptor beta chains below all came from one sample that was sequenced in a study of blood T cell repertoires in COVID-19. Sequencing used immunoSEQ multiplex PCR; TCRdb keeps in-frame clones, though not all of them. The repertoire holds roughly 200,000 clones, with roughly 82% as singletons. The specimen sequenced was peripheral blood. Receptor source: a woman aged 55-70 years with COVID-19, enrolled during active disease.

This chain connects TRBV15 to TRBJ2-7; tentatively, D is TRBD1 (6 bases). The V end was cut by 1 base, the J end by 0 bases, with 10 bases between. The CDR3 is 15 residues long. Germline V gene data show CDR1 as LNHNV and CDR2 as YYDKDF (reference sequence). CDR3 DNA sequence: TGTGCCACCAGCAGAGGAGGACAGCTCTCCTACGAGCAGTACGTC. Amino acids: CATSRGGQLSYEQYV.

This sequence joins TRBV2 and TRBJ2-7; TRBD2 matches at 7 bases. The CDR3 totals 15 residues. The germline CDR1 and CDR2 sequences are SNHLY and FYNNEI. The V gene end was trimmed by 2 bases and the J gene end by 3 bases; junction bases not matched to a gene: 7. The CDR3 region has the DNA TGTGCCAGCAGTGAATCTAGCGGCAATATCTACGAGCAGTACTTC. It codes for CASSESSGNIYEQYF.

This sequence joins TRBV5-1 and TRBJ1-5; perhaps TRBD1 as D (5 bases). The CDR3 runs 15 residues. Germline-derived CDR1 and CDR2 are SGHRS and YFSETQ. V lost 0 bases and J 10 bases, leaving 17 bases between the germline ends. The CDR3 DNA follows: TGCGCCAGCAGCTTGGAGGCACAGGACGGGCTACCCCAGCATTTT. It encodes CASSLEAQDGLPQHF.

V gene TRBV18 combines with J gene TRBJ2-5; 9 bases are a match to TRBD1. CDR3 length: 15 amino acids. The germline CDR1 and CDR2 sequences are KGHSH and LQKENI. V lost 3 bases to trimming and J lost 5 bases; unmatched junction nucleotides: 7. The CDR3 loop reads CASSPRTGAGETQYF. The CDR3 region has the DNA TGTGCCAGCTCACCCAGGACAGGGGCAGGGGAGACCCAGTACTTC. The full variable domain, with the rest looked up from reference TRBV18 and TRBJ2-5, is NAGVMQNPRHLVRRRGQEARLRCSPMKGHSHVYWYRQLPEEGLKFMVYLQKENIIDESGMPKERFSAEFPKEGPSILRIQQVVRGDSAAYFCASSPRTGAGETQYFGPGTRLLVL.

Here the CDR3 reads CASSVAGGDYGYTF. In nucleotides, the CDR3 is TGTGCCAGCAGTGTAGCGGGGGGCGACTATGGCTACACCTTC. V usage is TRBV28 and J usage is TRBJ1-2; possibly TRBD1 for D (6 bases). The germline gives CDR1 MDHEN, CDR2 SYDVKM. This CDR3 spans 14 amino acids. Between the trimmed V and J ends, which lost 5 bases and 3 bases, there was a span of 13 bases.

The gene calls are TRBV7-9 and TRBJ2-7; weak D call: TRBD1 (6 bases). This CDR3 comprises 15 residues. Germline CDR1 reads SEHNR; CDR2 reads FQNEAQ (reference sequence). The V gene lost 7 bases and the J gene lost 9 bases, with 25 bases spanning the gap. CDR3 in DNA: TGTGCCAGCATCGATGGAGGACAGAACCTACGAGGGCAGTACTTC. It specifies CASIDGGQNLRGQYF.

The chain is built from TRBV29-1 and TRBJ2-5, with 8 bases that match TRBD2. The germline gives CDR1 SQVTM, CDR2 ANQGSEA. The V gene end was trimmed by 4 bases and the J gene end by 4 bases; junction bases not matched to a gene: 5. This CDR3 contains 13 residues. CDR3 nucleotide sequence: TGCAGCGTTGCGGGAGGGCAGGGAGAGACCCAGTACTTC. It is translated as CSVAGGQGETQYF.